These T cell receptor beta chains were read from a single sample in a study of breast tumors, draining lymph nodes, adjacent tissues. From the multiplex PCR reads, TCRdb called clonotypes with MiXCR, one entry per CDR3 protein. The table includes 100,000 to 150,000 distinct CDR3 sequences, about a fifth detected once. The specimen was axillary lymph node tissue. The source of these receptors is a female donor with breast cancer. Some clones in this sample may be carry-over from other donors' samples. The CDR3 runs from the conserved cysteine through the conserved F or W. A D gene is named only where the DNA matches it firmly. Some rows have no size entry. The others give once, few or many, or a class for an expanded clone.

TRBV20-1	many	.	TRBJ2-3	TGCAGTGCCCCCCTGTGGGCAGACGTTAGCACAGATACGCAGTATTTT	CSAPLWADVSTDTQYF
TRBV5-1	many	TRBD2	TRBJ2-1	TGCGCCAGCAGCTTGGGGGCTAGCGGGAGCGTGACTGAGCAGTTCTTC	CASSLGASGSVTEQFF
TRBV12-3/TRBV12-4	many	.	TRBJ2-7	TGTGCCAGCAGTTTAGTGGACAACAAACACGAGCAGTACTTC	CASSLVDNKHEQYF
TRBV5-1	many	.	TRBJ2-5	TGCGCCAGCAGTAGAGGGTGGAGAGAGACCCAGTACTTC	CASSRGWRETQYF
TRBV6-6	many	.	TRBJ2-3	TGTGCCAGCAGCCACGATTCTACATCAGATACGCAGTATTTT	CASSHDSTSDTQYF
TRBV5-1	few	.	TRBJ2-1	TGCGCCAGCGGCTGGGGGCCGGAGGCCTACAATGAGCAGTTCTTC	CASGWGPEAYNEQFF
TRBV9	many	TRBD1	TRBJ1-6	TGTGCCAGCAGCGTGACCCGGGACAGATATAATTCACCCCTCCACTTT	CASSVTRDRYNSPLHF
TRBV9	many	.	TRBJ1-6	TGTGCCAGCAGCGTAGGGCAGGGAAGGAATTCACCCCTCCACTTT	CASSVGQGRNSPLHF
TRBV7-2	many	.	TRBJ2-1	TGTGCCAGCAGCCCCGGTTCCTACAATGAGCAGTTCTTC	CASSPGSYNEQFF
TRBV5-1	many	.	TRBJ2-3	TGCGCCAGCAGGGGGGCGGGAGAGCCAGATACGCAGTATTTT	CASRGAGEPDTQYF
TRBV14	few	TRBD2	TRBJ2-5	TGTGCCAGCAGCCAAGGTATCAGCGGGAGGGCCTCTCAGGAGACCCAGTACTTC	CASSQGISGRASQETQYF
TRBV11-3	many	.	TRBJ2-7	TGTGCCAGCAGCTTTCAGTGGGGGAGCTCCTACGAGCAGTACTTC	CASSFQWGSSYEQYF
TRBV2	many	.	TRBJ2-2	TGTGCCAGCACGAGAAACACCGGGGAGCTGTTTTTT	CASTRNTGELFF
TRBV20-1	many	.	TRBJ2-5	TGCAGTGCTAGAGATCTTAACGGCACTCCAGAGACCCAGTACTTC	CSARDLNGTPETQYF
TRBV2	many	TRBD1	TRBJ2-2	TGTGCCAGCAGTCGGGACAGGGGGCAAACCGGGGAGCTGTTTTTT	CASSRDRGQTGELFF
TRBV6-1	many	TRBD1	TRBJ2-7	TGTGCCAGCAGTGAAGCCCCGGGACAGGCGTTCTACGAGCAGTACTTC	CASSEAPGQAFYEQYF
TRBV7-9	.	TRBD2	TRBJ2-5	TGTGCCAGCGGCTCCAGACTAGCGGGGGGGCACGAGACCCAGTACTTC	CASGSRLAGGHETQYF
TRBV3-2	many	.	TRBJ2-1	TGTGCCAGCAGCCACTCGAAGGAATACAATGAGCAGTTCTTC	CASSHSKEYNEQFF
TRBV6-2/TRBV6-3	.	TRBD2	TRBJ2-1	TGTGCCAGCAGTCCCCATAGCGGGAGGGCCGGGGGTGAGCAGTTCTTC	CASSPHSGRAGGEQFF
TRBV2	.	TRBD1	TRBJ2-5	TGTGCCCGAACAGGGGGGAGATTAGAGACTCAGTACTTC	CARTGGRLETQYF
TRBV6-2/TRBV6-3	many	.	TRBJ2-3	TGTGCCAGCAGTCCCCGGATCGGGGGAGATACGCAGTATTTT	CASSPRIGGDTQYF
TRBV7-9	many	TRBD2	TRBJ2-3	TGTGCCAGCAGCTTATCCCCGGGGACTAGCGGGCCCTGGGATACGCAGTATTTT	CASSLSPGTSGPWDTQYF